This TCR beta chain was obtained from a study of T cell responses to AZD1222 COVID-19 vaccine. Study outcomes and limitations: There were mostly white British donors and more females than males, and clonal diversity was possibly underestimated.

Using immunoSEQ multiplex PCR, the repertoire was profiled, and TCRdb retains in-frame clones only, with some absent. The sample lists 100,000 or so clones; around nine tenths were seen once. The CDR3 has 15 amino acids. The germline V gene encodes CDR1 ENHRY and CDR2 SYGVKD. Trimming removed 6 bases at V and 0 bases at J, with 12 bases between. In the case of this clone: Its target is unknown.

The sample was peripheral blood, taken on day 0 of AZD1222 vaccination. The chain recombines TRBV10-3 with TRBJ1-5; D unclear. This sequence was found in an adult in good health. The CDR3 DNA reads TGTGCCATCAGCGAGCACAAATATAGCAATCAGCCCCAGCATTTT. Encoded protein: CAISEHKYSNQPQHF.